This T cell receptor (beta chain) was found in a study of T cell changes during pregnancy in multiple sclerosis. Generated by immunoSEQ multiplex PCR, the TCRdb table keeps only in-frame clones and is missing some. The repertoire consists of tens of thousands of clones, with 70% to 90% occurring once and the leading ten covering under 0.7%. This CDR3 comprises 13 residues. Per the germline V gene, CDR1 is SGHRS and CDR2 is YFSETQ. The V end was cut by 0 bases, the J end by 8 bases, with 11 bases between. The chain links TRBV5-1 to TRBJ1-1; maybe TRBD1 (6 bases). The clonotype originates from a female donor with multiple sclerosis, enrolled in a pregnancy study. The sequenced sample was CD4+ T cells from peripheral blood mononuclear cells, obtained before pregnancy. CDR3 loop: CASSLERGGEAFF. The CDR3 DNA reads as TGCGCCAGCAGCTTGGAGAGGGGGGGCGAAGCTTTCTTT. The variable domain in full, completed from reference TRBV5-1 and TRBJ1-1, reads KAGVTQTPRYLIKTRGQQVTLSCSPISGHRSVSWYQQTPGQGLQFLFEYFSETQRNKGNFPGRFSGRQFSNSRSEMNVSTLELGDSALYLCASSLERGGEAFFGQGTRLTVV.